This T cell receptor beta chain was captured by sequencing in a study of cytomegalovirus exposure and HLA in healthy donors. The study's findings and limits: Some V segments (TRBV6-2 and TRBV6-3 among them) were excluded as indistinguishable.

V lost 5 bases to trimming and J lost 2 bases; unmatched junction nucleotides: 6. This CDR3 comprises 15 residues. CDR1 is SNHLY and CDR2 is FYNNEI in the germline V gene. PCR primers comprised 60 Vbeta and 13 Jbeta primers. The method was immunoSEQ multiplex PCR; TCRdb's version includes in-frame clones alone and lacks a portion of them. This sample has 99,000 or so clones; about 80% occur once, and the top ten carry more than 1.5%. This clone came up a few times. Its target is unknown. Other DNA variants within this sample encode the same CDR3. This rearrangement joins TRBV2 to TRBJ2-7; 10 bases are shared with TRBD1. This clonotype was obtained from a woman aged 40-49 years in good health and CMV-seronegative. Sequencing was carried out using PBMCs. CDR3 in amino acids: CASSFRQGAAYEQYF. Here the CDR3 DNA reads TGTGCCAGCAGTTTCAGACAGGGGGCGGCCTACGAGCAGTACTTC.